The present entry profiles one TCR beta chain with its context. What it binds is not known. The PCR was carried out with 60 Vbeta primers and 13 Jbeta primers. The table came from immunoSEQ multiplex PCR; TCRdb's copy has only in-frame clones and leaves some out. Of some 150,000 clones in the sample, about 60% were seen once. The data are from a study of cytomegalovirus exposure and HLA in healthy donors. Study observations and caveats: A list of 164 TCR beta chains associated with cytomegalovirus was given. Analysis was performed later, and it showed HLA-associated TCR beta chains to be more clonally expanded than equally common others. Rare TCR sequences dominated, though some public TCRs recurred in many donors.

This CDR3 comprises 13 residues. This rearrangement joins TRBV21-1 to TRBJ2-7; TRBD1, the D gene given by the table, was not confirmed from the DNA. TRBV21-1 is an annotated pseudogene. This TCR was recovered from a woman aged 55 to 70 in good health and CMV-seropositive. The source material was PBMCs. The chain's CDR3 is CASSKGGQIEQYF. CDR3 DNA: TGTGCCAGCAGCAAAGGGGGACAGATCGAGCAGTACTTC.